This paragraph reports one TCR beta chain. Its antigen is as yet unknown. The junction and the germline gene differ at one end; a read error may be behind it. Other DNA sequences in this specimen translate into the identical CDR3. PCR employed 60 Vbeta and 13 Jbeta primers. Data came from immunoSEQ multiplex PCR; TCRdb stores just in-frame clones and leaves some out. The sample contains 75,000 to 100,000 clones, about four fifths of which appear only once. The sample belongs to a study of cytomegalovirus exposure and HLA in healthy donors. Study results and caveats: As a later analysis revealed, most CMV-associated TCR beta chains appeared HLA-restricted. Later on, an analysis found that several of the most significant clusters appeared to be linked to common viral pathogens, which included parvovirus B19. With later analysis, a missense DCLRE1C variant became linked to TCR beta V- and J-gene trimming. In an earlier analysis, most TCR beta V segments were productive about 87% or about 30% of the time.

Sequencing used PBMCs. This receptor was taken from a man aged 25 to 45 in good health and CMV-seronegative.

In nucleotides, the CDR3 is TGTGCTATCAGTGCAGACAGGGATCTCGTCCCAGATACGCAGTATTTT. It yields the protein CAISADRDLVPDTQYF. The rearrangement uses TRBV10-3 and TRBJ2-3; TRBD1 agrees at 7 bases. Looked up from germline, CDR1 is ENHRY and CDR2 is SYGVKD. The CDR3 is 16 amino acids.